The present T cell receptor beta chain was sequenced within a study of cytomegalovirus exposure and HLA in healthy donors. Regarding the study as a whole: Reports described diagnosis of cytomegalovirus status by the classifier as highly specific and sensitive.

Each donor was healthy, and each was a bone marrow donor. With 60 Vbeta and 13 Jbeta primers, the PCR was carried out. Using immunoSEQ multiplex PCR, the repertoire was profiled, and TCRdb retains in-frame clones only, with some absent. The sample lists fewer than 90,000 clones, around 76% seen once, with about 9.4% in the top ten. This CDR3 contains 16 residues. Germline loops: CDR1 LNHDA, CDR2 SQIVND (reference sequence). The V and J ends lost 5 bases and 0 bases respectively, with 16 bases between them. The table lists this clone with a few counts. What it recognizes is unknown. The rearrangement uses TRBV19 and TRBJ1-1; weak D call: TRBD1 (5 bases). The TCR was taken from a man aged 25 to 40 in good health and CMV-seropositive. Sequenced material: PBMCs. In DNA, the CDR3 is TGTGCCAGTAGTCTACGAATGGACACCTTGAACACTGAAGCTTTCTTT. Protein product: CASSLRMDTLNTEAFF.